These T cell receptor beta chains were read from a single sample in a study of blood T cells in healthy people across ages. A single record per CDR3 protein comes from TCRdb applying MiXCR to the 5' RACE reads. The sample yields hundreds of thousands of distinct CDR3 sequences, less than 60% seen once. The sequenced material came from blood. The receptors were gathered from a man older than 75 in good health. CDR3s include the opening cysteine and the closing phenylalanine or tryptophan. D genes are given only for firm matches. Clone size is stated in some rows and not others, as once, few, many or a class when expanded.

d_gene: NA
abundance: NA
v_gene: TRBV4-1
j_gene: TRBJ2-3
CDR3aa: CASSLSRTPGSADTQYF
CDR3nt: TGCGCCAGCAGCCTTTCCCGTACCCCCGGGAGCGCAGATACGCAGTATTTT

d_gene: NA
abundance: many
v_gene: TRBV6-5
j_gene: TRBJ2-3
CDR3aa: CASSYGRSGYTDTQYF
CDR3nt: TGTGCCAGCAGTTACGGGAGAAGCGGTTACACAGATACGCAGTATTTT

d_gene: TRBD1
abundance: NA
v_gene: TRBV20-1
j_gene: TRBJ1-2
CDR3aa: CSALGQESNYGYTF
CDR3nt: TGCAGTGCCCTCGGACAGGAGTCTAACTATGGCTACACCTTC

d_gene: NA
abundance: NA
v_gene: TRBV24-1
j_gene: TRBJ2-3
CDR3aa: CATSFGDTQYF
CDR3nt: TGTGCCACCAGTTTTGGAGATACGCAGTATTTT

d_gene: NA
abundance: few
v_gene: TRBV7-7
j_gene: TRBJ2-3
CDR3aa: CASSQGGADTQYF
CDR3nt: TGTGCTAGCAGCCAGGGGGGGGCAGATACGCAGTATTTT

d_gene: NA
abundance: few
v_gene: TRBV20-1
j_gene: TRBJ2-1
CDR3aa: CSTSRVASSYNEQFF
CDR3nt: TGCAGTACTAGTAGGGTGGCGAGCTCCTACAATGAGCAGTTCTTC

d_gene: NA
abundance: once
v_gene: TRBV6-2/TRBV6-3
j_gene: TRBJ2-5
CDR3aa: CASSYRAACQETQYF
CDR3nt: TGTGCCAGCAGTTACCGCGCTGCGTGCCAAGAGACCCAGTACTTC

d_gene: TRBD1
abundance: NA
v_gene: TRBV28
j_gene: TRBJ2-5
CDR3aa: CASRTGALEETQYF
CDR3nt: TGTGCCAGCCGTACAGGGGCGCTGGAAGAGACCCAGTACTTC

d_gene: NA
abundance: few
v_gene: TRBV7-7
j_gene: TRBJ2-5
CDR3aa: CASSLDPGQETQYF
CDR3nt: TGTGCTAGCAGCTTAGATCCAGGCCAAGAGACCCAGTACTTC

d_gene: NA
abundance: NA
v_gene: TRBV29-1
j_gene: TRBJ1-1
CDR3aa: CSVGQPGGDIMNTEAFF
CDR3nt: TGCAGCGTTGGACAGCCCGGGGGAGATATTATGAACACTGAAGCTTTCTTT

d_gene: NA
abundance: NA
v_gene: TRBV29-1
j_gene: TRBJ2-2
CDR3aa: CSVRWNTGELFF
CDR3nt: TGCAGCGTTAGGTGGAACACCGGGGAGCTGTTTTTT

d_gene: TRBD2
abundance: few
v_gene: TRBV7-3
j_gene: TRBJ2-1
CDR3aa: CASSLTTSGGNEQFF
CDR3nt: TGTGCCAGCAGCTTAACGACTAGCGGGGGGAATGAGCAGTTCTTC

d_gene: NA
abundance: NA
v_gene: TRBV21-1
j_gene: TRBJ2-3
CDR3aa: CASSKAADTTDTQYF
CDR3nt: TGTGCCAGCAGCAAAGCCGCAGATACCACAGATACGCAGTATTTT